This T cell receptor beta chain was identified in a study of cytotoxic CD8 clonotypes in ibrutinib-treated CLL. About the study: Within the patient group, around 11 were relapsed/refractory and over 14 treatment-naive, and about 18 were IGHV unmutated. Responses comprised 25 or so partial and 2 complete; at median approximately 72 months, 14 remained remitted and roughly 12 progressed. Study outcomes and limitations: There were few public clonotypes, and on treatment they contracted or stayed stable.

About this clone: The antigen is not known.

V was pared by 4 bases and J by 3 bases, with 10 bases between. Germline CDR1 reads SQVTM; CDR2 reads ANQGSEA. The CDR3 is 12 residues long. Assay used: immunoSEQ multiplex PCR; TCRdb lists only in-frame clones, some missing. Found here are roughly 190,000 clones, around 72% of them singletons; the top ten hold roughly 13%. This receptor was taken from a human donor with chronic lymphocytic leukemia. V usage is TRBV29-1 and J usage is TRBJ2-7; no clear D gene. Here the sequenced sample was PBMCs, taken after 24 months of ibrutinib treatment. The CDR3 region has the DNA TGCAGCGTTGTAGGCAGATTCTACGAGCAGTACTTC. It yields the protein CSVVGRFYEQYF.